This TCR beta chain came from a study of blood T cell repertoires in COVID-19. The repertoire was sequenced with immunoSEQ multiplex PCR; TCRdb's copy has only in-frame clones and lacks some. The sample holds about 280,000 clones, roughly 85% seen once. This clone was picked up one time. The receptor comes from a woman aged 50 to 60 who had recovered from COVID-19. Sequenced sample: PBMCs or T cells enriched from blood (not recorded which).

The chain's CDR3 is CASSFFTDTQYF. The CDR3 nucleotides read TGTGCCAGCAGCTTCTTCACAGATACGCAGTATTTT. V gene TRBV7-2 combines with J gene TRBJ2-3; no clear D. Trimming cost V 3 bases and J 2 bases, with 3 bases left between them. Germline V CDR1 and CDR2: SGHTA, FQGNSA. The CDR3 contains 12 residues.